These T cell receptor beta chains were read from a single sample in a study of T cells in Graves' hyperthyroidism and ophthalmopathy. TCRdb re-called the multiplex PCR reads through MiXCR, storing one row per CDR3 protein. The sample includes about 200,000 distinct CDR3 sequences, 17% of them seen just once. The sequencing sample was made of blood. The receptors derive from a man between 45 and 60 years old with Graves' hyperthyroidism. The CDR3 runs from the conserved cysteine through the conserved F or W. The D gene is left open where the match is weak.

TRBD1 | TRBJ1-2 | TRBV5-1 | CASGLTGGNYGYTF
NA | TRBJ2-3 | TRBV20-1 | CSATLSDSWGTDTQYF
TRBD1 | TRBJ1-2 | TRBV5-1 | CASSWSPGQGGRWGYGYTF
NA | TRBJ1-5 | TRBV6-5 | CASSYYGGRSNQPQHF
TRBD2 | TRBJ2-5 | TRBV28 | CASSMRGLAGETQYF
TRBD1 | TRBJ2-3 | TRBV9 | CASSAVTGTGGTDTQYF
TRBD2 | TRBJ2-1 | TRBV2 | CASSRLAVSNEQFF
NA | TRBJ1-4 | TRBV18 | CASSRQWDEKLFF
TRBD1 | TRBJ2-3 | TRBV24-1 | CATSDLTGQSTDTQYF
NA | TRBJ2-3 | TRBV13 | CASSRRPRTDTQYF
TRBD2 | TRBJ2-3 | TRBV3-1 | CASSQGLAADTQYF
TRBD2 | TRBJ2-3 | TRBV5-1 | CASSLGRGTSTDTQYF
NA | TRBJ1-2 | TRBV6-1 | CASSDRLGYGYTF
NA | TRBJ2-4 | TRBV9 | CASSVYRSDIQYF
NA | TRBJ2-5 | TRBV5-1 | CASSTGRDQETQYF
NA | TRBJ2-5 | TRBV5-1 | CASSLGLTQETQYF
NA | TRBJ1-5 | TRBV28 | CASIPDLANQPQHF
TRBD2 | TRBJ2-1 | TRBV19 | CASSQERLAQTEQFF
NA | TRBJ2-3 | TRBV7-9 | CASSLPKWLADTQYF
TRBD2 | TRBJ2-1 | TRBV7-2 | CASSSEAGVGEQFF
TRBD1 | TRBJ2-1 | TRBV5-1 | CASSSSPQGSRSNEQFF
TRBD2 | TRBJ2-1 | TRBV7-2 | CASSLDSGSYNEQFF